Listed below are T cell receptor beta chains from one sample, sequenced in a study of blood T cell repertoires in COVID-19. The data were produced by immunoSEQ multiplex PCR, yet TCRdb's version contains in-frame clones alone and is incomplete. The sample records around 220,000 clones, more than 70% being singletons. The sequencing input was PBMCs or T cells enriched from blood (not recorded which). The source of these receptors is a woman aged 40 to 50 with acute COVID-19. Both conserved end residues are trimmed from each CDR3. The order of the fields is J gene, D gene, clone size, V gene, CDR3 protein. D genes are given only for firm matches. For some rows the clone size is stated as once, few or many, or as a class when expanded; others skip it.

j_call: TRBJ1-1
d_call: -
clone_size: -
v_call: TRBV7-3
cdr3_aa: ASSLDKNTEAF

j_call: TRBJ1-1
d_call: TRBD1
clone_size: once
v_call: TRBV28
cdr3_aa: ASSRQGNTEAF

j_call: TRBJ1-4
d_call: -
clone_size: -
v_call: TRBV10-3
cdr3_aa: AISESAGVTGGNEKLF

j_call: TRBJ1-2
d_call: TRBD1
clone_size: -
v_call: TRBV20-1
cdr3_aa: SASEGAGYT

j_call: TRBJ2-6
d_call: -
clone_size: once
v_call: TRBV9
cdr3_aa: ASDRGSSGANVLT

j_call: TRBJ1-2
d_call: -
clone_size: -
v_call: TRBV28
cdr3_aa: ASSQVDYGYT

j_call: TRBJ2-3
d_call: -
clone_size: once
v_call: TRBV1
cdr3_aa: TSSQDRAGVTDTQY

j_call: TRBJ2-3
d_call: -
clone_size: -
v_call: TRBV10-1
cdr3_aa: ASSEDSRGTQY

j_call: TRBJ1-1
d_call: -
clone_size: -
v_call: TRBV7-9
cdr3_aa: ASSLQGRNTEAF

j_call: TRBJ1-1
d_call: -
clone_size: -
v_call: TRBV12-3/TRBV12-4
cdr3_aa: ASSSTGNTEAF

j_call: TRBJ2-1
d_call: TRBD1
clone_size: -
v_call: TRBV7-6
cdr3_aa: ASSFGTDSYNEQF

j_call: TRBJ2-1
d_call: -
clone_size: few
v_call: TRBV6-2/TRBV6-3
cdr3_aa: ASSSGTPYNEQF

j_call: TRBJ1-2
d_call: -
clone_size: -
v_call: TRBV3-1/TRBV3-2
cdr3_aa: ASSQVSGFGYGYT

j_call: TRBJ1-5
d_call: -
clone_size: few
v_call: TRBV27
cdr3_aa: ASGLGREPQH

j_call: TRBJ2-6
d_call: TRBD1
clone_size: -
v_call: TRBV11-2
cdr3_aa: ASSAGGSGANVLT

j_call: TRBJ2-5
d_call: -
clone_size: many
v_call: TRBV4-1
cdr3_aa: ASSLPGSETQY

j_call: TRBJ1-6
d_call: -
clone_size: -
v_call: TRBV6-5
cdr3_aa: ASNRVNSPLH

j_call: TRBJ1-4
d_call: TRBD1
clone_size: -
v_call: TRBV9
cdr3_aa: ASSALTGGEGEKLF

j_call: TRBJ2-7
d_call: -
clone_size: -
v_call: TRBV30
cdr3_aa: AWSGPGYEQY

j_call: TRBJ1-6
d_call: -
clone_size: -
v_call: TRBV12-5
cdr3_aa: ASASGQGRHSPLH

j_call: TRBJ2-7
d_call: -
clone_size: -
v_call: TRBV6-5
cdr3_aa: ASSPLVVDEQY

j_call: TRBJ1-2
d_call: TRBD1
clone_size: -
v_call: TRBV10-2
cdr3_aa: ASSHTGTGQGYGYT

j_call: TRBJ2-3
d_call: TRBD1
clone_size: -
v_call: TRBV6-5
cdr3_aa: ASSTQGPWDTQY

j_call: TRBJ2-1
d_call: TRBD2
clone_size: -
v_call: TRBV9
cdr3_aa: ASKPSGMGNEQF

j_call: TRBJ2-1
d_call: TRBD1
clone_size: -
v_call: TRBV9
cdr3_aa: ASSVVQGANEQF

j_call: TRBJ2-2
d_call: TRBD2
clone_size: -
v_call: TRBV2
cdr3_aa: AVKREDVSSGELF

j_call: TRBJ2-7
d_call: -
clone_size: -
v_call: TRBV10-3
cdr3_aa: AISEVGGATYEQY

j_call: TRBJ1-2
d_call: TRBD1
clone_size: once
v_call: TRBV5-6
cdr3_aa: ASSPLGTGGDGYT

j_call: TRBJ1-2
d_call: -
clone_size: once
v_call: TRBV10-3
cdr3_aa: AISEDRSTGYT

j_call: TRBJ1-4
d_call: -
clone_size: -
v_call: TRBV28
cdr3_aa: ASSLGGGGFRTNEKLF

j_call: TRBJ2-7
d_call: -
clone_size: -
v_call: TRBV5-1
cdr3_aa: ASSPRDPREQY

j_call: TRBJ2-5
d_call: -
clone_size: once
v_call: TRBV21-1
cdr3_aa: ASSIEGKETQY

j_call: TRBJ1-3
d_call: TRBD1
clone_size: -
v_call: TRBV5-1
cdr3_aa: ASSSNPATTGAGNTIY

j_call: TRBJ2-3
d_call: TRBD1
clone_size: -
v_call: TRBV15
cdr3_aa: ATTATGARTDTQY

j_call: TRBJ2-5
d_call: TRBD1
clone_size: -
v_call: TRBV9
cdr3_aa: ASSPRTGGMETQY

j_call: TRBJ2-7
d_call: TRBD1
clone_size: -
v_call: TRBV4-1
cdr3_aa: ASSHPKGAEPYEQY

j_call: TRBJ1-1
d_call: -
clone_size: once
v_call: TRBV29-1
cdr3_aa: SVEEAGPAF

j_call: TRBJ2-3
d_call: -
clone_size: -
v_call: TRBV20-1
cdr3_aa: SASLWGDTQY

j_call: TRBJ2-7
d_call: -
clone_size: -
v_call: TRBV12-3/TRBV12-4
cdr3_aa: ASSLGAGEQY

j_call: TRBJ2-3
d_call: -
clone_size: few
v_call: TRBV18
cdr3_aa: ASSPPDLGTDTQY

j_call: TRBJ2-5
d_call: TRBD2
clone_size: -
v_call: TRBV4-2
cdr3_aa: ASSQDSGGETQY